These 32 T cell receptor beta chains were all obtained from the same sample, sequenced in a study of T cells in Graves' hyperthyroidism and ophthalmopathy. TCR beta CDR3 sequences were amplified from RNA transcripts. The primer set for the first-round RT-PCR of the TCR CDR3 was HTBI. In TCRdb, the multiplex PCR reads were re-called with MiXCR into one record per CDR3 protein. The table shows approximately 600,000 distinct CDR3 sequences, with over 12% occurring only once. The sequencing input was blood. The receptors were sampled from a young woman with Graves' ophthalmopathy.

This clonotype came up many times. The chain couples TRBV3-1 to TRBJ2-4; D ambiguous. CDR1 and CDR2 from the germline V gene are LGHDT and YNNKEL (reference sequence). V lost 4 bases and J 5 bases, leaving 15 bases between the germline ends. CDR3 length: 15 amino acids. In DNA form, the CDR3 reads TGTGCCAGCAGCCCTCTAGTTGGGCAGGAAAACATTCAGTACTTC. Amino acid sequence: CASSPLVGQENIQYF.

This clonotype was seen a handful of times. V and J are TRBV4-1 and TRBJ2-3, with 14 bases lining up with TRBD2. V shed 3 bases and J 5 bases; nucleotides not matched to a gene: 10. CDR3 length: 18 residues. Germline CDR1 reads MGHRA; CDR2 reads YSYEKL. CDR3 sequence reads: CASSHPGTSGRRGDTQYF. CDR3 DNA: TGCGCCAGCAGCCACCCCGGGACTAGCGGGAGAAGGGGAGATACGCAGTATTTT.

This clonotype was detected many times. This sequence joins TRBV5-1 and TRBJ2-7; 14 bases fit TRBD2. The V segment lost 4 bases and the J segment 5 bases; nucleotides outside the gene matches: 5. CDR1 is SGHRS, CDR2 YFSETQ, per germline. This CDR3 has 15 amino acids. CDR3 DNA sequence: TGCGCCAGCAGCCCGGGGACTAGCGGGAGCAACGAGCAGTACTTC. The encoded protein is CASSPGTSGSNEQYF.

The sample holds one count of this clonotype. The chain carries TRBV7-9 and TRBJ2-3; 13 bases agree with TRBD2. Losses at the gene ends were 5 bases for V and 7 bases for J; bases not matched to a gene: 9. This CDR3 comprises 16 residues. Germline lookup yields CDR1 SEHNR and CDR2 FQNEAQ (reference sequence). CDR3 bases: TGTGCCAGCAGCCCGGGACTAGCGGGGTCCAGGAATACGCAGTATTTT. This sequence encodes CASSPGLAGSRNTQYF. Combining the CDR3 with reference TRBV7-9 and TRBJ2-3 gives the whole variable domain DTGVSQNPRHKITKRGQNVTFRCDPISEHNRLYWYRQTLGQGPEFLTYFQNEAQLEKSRLLSDRFSAERPKGSFSTLEIQRTEQGDSAMYLCASSPGLAGSRNTQYFGPGTRLTVL.

This clonotype was picked up many times. The rearrangement uses TRBV11-2 and TRBJ2-7; no reliable D call. V gave up 0 bases and J gave up 2 bases, with 8 bases separating them. The CDR3 consists of 14 residues. Germline assignment: CDR1 SGHAT and CDR2 FQNNGV. The CDR3 sequence: CASSLDRKTYEQYF. CDR3 coding DNA: TGTGCCAGCAGCTTAGATCGTAAAACCTACGAGCAGTACTTC. Using reference TRBV11-2 and TRBJ2-7 for the parts outside the CDR3, the full variable domain is EAGVAQSPRYKIIEKRQSVAFWCNPISGHATLYWYQQILGQGPKLLIQFQNNGVVDDSQLPKDRFSAERLKGVDSTLKIQPAKLEDSAVYLCASSLDRKTYEQYFGPGTRLTVT.

V usage is TRBV7-9 and J usage is TRBJ2-5, with TRBD1 identical over 8 bases. J was trimmed by 0 bases and V by 2 bases; bases with no gene match: 11. Germline-derived CDR1 and CDR2 are SEHNR and FQNEAQ (reference sequence). This CDR3 contains 18 residues. The CDR3 reads CASSLFPSGGRDQETQYF. Here the CDR3 DNA reads TGTGCCAGCAGCTTATTTCCGTCAGGGGGCAGGGACCAAGAGACCCAGTACTTC.

This clonotype was seen at least ten times. The chain combines TRBV12-3 or TRBV12-4 with TRBJ1-1, with unresolved D. Trimming shortened V by 7 bases and J by 0 bases, and 9 bases separated the two germline ends. The CDR3 spans 13 residues. The DNA of the CDR3 is TGTGCCAGCACCATGGGCGTGAACACTGAAGCTTTCTTT. Translated: CASTMGVNTEAFF.

In the case of this clonotype: A read error may explain this, as a much larger clone is one base away. This rearrangement joins TRBV5-5 to TRBJ2-2; unclear D gene. The CDR3 is 13 residues long. Trimming stripped 6 bases from V and 3 bases from J, with 9 bases between. In germline, CDR1 is SGHKS, CDR2 YYEKEE (reference sequence). CDR3: CASTLSYTGELFF. The CDR3 nucleotides read TGTGCCAGCACCCTCTCCTACACCGGGGAGCTGTTTTTT.

The chain combines TRBV7-3 with TRBJ2-2; no firm D call. The CDR3 extends over 15 amino acids. Per the germline V gene, CDR1 is SGHTA and CDR2 is FQGTGA. The germline V and J ends were trimmed by 2 bases and 0 bases, with 7 bases remaining between them. The CDR3 nucleotides are TGTGCCAGCAGCTTACAATCCCCGAACACCGGGGAGCTGTTTTTT. It specifies CASSLQSPNTGELFF.

This clonotype was picked up many times. The chain is built from TRBV28 and TRBJ2-7; 11 positions match TRBD1. CDR1 and CDR2 (germline): MDHEN, SYDVKM. The CDR3 contains 17 residues. The junction had 10 bases not matched to a gene; V was cut back by 2 bases and J by 4 bases. The CDR3 sequence: CASSLRVGQGARYEQYF. The CDR3 coding sequence is TGTGCCAGCAGTTTAAGGGTAGGACAGGGGGCGCGGTACGAGCAGTACTTC.

This rearrangement joins TRBV28 to TRBJ2-2; either TRBD1 or TRBD2 may fit D (5 bases each). This CDR3 is 15 amino acids long. Germline loops: CDR1 MDHEN, CDR2 SYDVKM. Trimming removed 7 bases from V and 1 base from J, with 13 bases in between. The CDR3, as DNA: TGTGCCAGCAAACTCGCGAGGGGGAACACCGGGGAGCTGTTTTTT. Translated, it gives CASKLARGNTGELFF.

The chain recombines TRBV10-3 with TRBJ2-5, with 15 bases lining up with TRBD2. This CDR3 has 15 residues. Germline V gene data show CDR1 as ENHRY and CDR2 as SYGVKD. V gave up 10 bases and J gave up 5 bases; unmatched junction bases: 8. This CDR3 is CASTSGLAGGETQYF. CDR3 DNA: TGTGCCAGCACGTCGGGACTAGCGGGAGGTGAGACCCAGTACTTC.

This clonotype was seen repeatedly, ten times or more. The chain uses TRBV20-1 and TRBJ2-3; D is uncertain. This CDR3 has 16 amino acids. V gave up 3 bases and J gave up 1 base, with 17 bases separating them. The germline V gene encodes CDR1 DFQATT and CDR2 SNEGSKA (reference sequence). In DNA, the CDR3 is TGCAGTGCTAGGGATGTTTCCCGGTGGGGCACAGATACGCAGTATTTT. Its protein is CSARDVSRWGTDTQYF.

On this clonotype: This could be a read error, since a much larger clone is one nucleotide away. The chain has TRBV29-1 and TRBJ2-1; TRBD2 agrees at 8 bases. Germline CDR1 SQVTM, CDR2 ANQGSEA. The junction had 3 bases not matched to a gene; V was cut back by 0 bases and J by 2 bases. The CDR3 has 15 residues. CDR3 sequence (DNA): TGCAGCGTTGAAGATGGTAGCGGGGCCTACAATGAGCAGTTCTTC. This translates into CSVEDGSGAYNEQFF.

As regards this clonotype: A much larger clone is a single base away; this may be a read error. V usage is TRBV5-1 and J usage is TRBJ2-1; unclear D gene. The CDR3 length is 15 residues. CDR1 and CDR2 from the germline V gene are SGHRS and YFSETQ. With 3 bases removed from V and 6 bases from J, the gap between germline ends came to 16 bases. The CDR3 sequence is CASSSGRVGPNEQFF. The DNA of the CDR3 is TGCGCCAGCAGCTCTGGCCGTGTGGGCCCCAATGAGCAGTTCTTC.

V usage is TRBV27 and J usage is TRBJ2-7, with 14 bases identical to TRBD2. This CDR3 has 15 residues. The J segment lost 7 bases and the V segment lost 2 bases, leaving 4 bases of the junction unmatched. Germline V CDR1 and CDR2: MNHEY, SMNVEV (reference sequence). The CDR3: CASSLGTSGSEEQYF. CDR3 sequence (DNA): TGTGCCAGCAGTTTAGGGACTAGCGGGAGCGAAGAGCAGTACTTC.

This clonotype was observed at least ten times. The chain combines TRBV11-1 with TRBJ1-1; perhaps TRBD1 as D (5 bases). The germline V gene encodes CDR1 SGHAT and CDR2 FQDESV (reference sequence). CDR3 size: 16 residues. V was trimmed by 5 bases and J by 0 bases, leaving 16 bases between them. The CDR3 is CASSAPGKKVNTEAFF. In nucleotides, the CDR3 is TGTGCCAGCAGCGCGCCAGGGAAAAAGGTGAACACTGAAGCTTTCTTT.

The chain links TRBV3-1 to TRBJ2-2; 11 positions match TRBD2. The CDR3 is 18 residues long. From germline, CDR1 is LGHDT and CDR2 YNNKEL (reference sequence). After removal of 4 bases from V and 5 bases from J, the junction contained 12 bases not matched to a gene. CDR3 sequence reads: CASSLPLGLAVGTGELFF. Here the CDR3 DNA reads TGTGCCAGCAGCCTCCCGTTGGGACTAGCGGTGGGAACCGGGGAGCTGTTTTTT. Full variable domain (outside the CDR3, taken from reference TRBV3-1 and TRBJ2-2): DTAVSQTPKYLVTQMGNDKSIKCEQNLGHDTMYWYKQDSKKFLKIMFSYNNKELIINETVPNRFSPKSPDKAHLNLHINSLELGDSAVYFCASSLPLGLAVGTGELFFGEGSRLTVL.

This clonotype has at least ten counts. V is TRBV3-1 and J is TRBJ2-3; D is unclear. Germline V CDR1 and CDR2: LGHDT, YNNKEL (reference sequence). The CDR3 is 15 amino acids. V shed 4 bases and J shed 6 bases, with 17 bases lying between them. CDR3 region: CASSPLLTGPDTQYF. DNA for the CDR3: TGTGCCAGCAGCCCCCTTTTGACTGGACCTGATACGCAGTATTTT.

This clonotype was seen repeatedly, ten times or more. The rearrangement uses TRBV2 and TRBJ2-7; 7 nucleotides align to TRBD1. V dropped 1 base and J dropped 4; count of bases not matched to a gene: 4. The CDR3 spans 14 residues. Germline CDR1 SNHLY, CDR2 FYNNEI. In nucleotides, the CDR3 is TGTGCCAGCAGTGAAGGGGACAGCTTATACGAGCAGTACTTC. Amino acid sequence: CASSEGDSLYEQYF.

This clonotype was counted at least ten times. V and J are TRBV6-2 or TRBV6-3 and TRBJ1-2; no firm D call. V was shortened by 3 bases and J by 0 bases, with 11 bases between the two germline ends. Germline V lookup: CDR1 MNHEY, CDR2 SVGEGT. The CDR3 is 15 residues long. CDR3 protein: CASSYQSSANYGYTF. The CDR3 DNA reads as TGTGCCAGCAGTTATCAGAGTTCCGCTAACTATGGCTACACCTTC.

Of note for this clonotype: Lacking the conserved final phenylalanine or tryptophan, this CDR3 likely reflects a read error. The V call is TRBV18, the J call TRBJ1-1, with 9 bases that match TRBD1. Looked up from germline, CDR1 is KGHSH and CDR2 is LQKENI. The CDR3 covers 17 residues. V shed 3 bases, J shed 2 bases, and the junction held 10 bases outside the gene matches. The CDR3 sequence: CASSPYEQGQGNTEAFL. The CDR3, as DNA: TGTGCCAGCTCACCCTACGAGCAGGGACAGGGTAACACTGAAGCTTTCTTG.

This clonotype was picked up a small number of times. This chain uses TRBV11-3 with TRBJ1-6; tentative D call: TRBD1 (5 bases). Germline-derived CDR1 and CDR2 are SGHNT and YENEEA. V lost 3 bases to trimming and J lost 5 bases, with 11 bases between them. This CDR3 has 15 amino acids. Written as DNA, the CDR3 is TGTGCCAGCAGCTTGGGAGGGGAAGATAATTCACCCCTCCACTTT. It codes for CASSLGGEDNSPLHF.

This clonotype has ten or more counts. The rearrangement links TRBV5-5 to TRBJ1-2; the D gene is possibly TRBD1 (5 bases). The germline V gene encodes CDR1 SGHKS and CDR2 YYEKEE (reference sequence). V shed 1 base and J shed 8 bases, with 15 bases lying between them. The CDR3 is made up of 14 amino acids. The CDR3 region is CASSLMGREGGYTF. CDR3 DNA: TGTGCCAGCAGCTTGATGGGGCGTGAGGGCGGCTACACCTTC.

This clonotype appeared a few times. The chain joins TRBV12-3 or TRBV12-4 to TRBJ2-1, with 7 nucleotides matching TRBD1. The ends lost 5 bases at V and 8 bases at J; junction bases unmatched: 3. The CDR3 is made up of 12 amino acids. The CDR3 nucleotides are TGTGCCAGCAGTAACAGGGGATATGAGCAGTTCTTC. The encoded protein is CASSNRGYEQFF.

This clonotype was detected many times. The V and J genes are TRBV2 and TRBJ2-5; D is uncertain. CDR3 length: 13 residues. CDR1 is SNHLY, CDR2 FYNNEI, per germline. Trimming shortened V by 2 bases and J by 3 bases, and 7 bases separated the two germline ends. In nucleotides, the CDR3 is TGTGCCAGCAGTGAAAACTGGGAAGAGACCCAGTACTTC. As protein: CASSENWEETQYF.

This clonotype was seen a few times. CDR3 sequence: CASSPGQAALGSNQPQHF. The CDR3 nucleotides are TGTGCCAGCAGTCCCGGGCAGGCCGCCTTAGGAAGCAATCAGCCCCAGCATTTT. J is TRBJ1-5 and V is TRBV12-3 or TRBV12-4; no definite D call. The germline V and J ends were trimmed by 5 bases and 1 base, with 21 bases remaining between them. CDR3 length equals 18 residues.

This clonotype has at least ten counts. This chain links TRBV14 with TRBJ2-3; either TRBD1 or TRBD2 may fit D (5 bases each). Trimming shortened V by 4 bases and J by 7 bases, and 9 bases separated the two germline ends. The CDR3 spans 12 residues. Germline CDR1 reads SGHDN; CDR2 reads FVKESK. The CDR3 sequence: CASSPGRHTQYF. The CDR3 DNA follows: TGTGCCAGCAGCCCGGGACGGCATACGCAGTATTTT.

This clonotype was counted a few times. The junction differs from germline at one of its ends, possibly a read error. The chain recombines TRBV12-3 or TRBV12-4 with TRBJ2-1; tentative D call: TRBD2 (7 bases). The CDR3 runs 14 residues. The CDR3 region has the DNA TGTGCCACCATAGACCGGGGGGCCGGGGATGAGCAGCTCTTC. This codes for CATIDRGAGDEQLF.

The chain joins TRBV7-9 to TRBJ2-1; D possibly corresponds to TRBD1 (6 bases). The CDR3 runs 14 residues. V was clipped by 5 bases and J by 3 bases, with 11 bases between them. Germline loops: CDR1 SEHNR, CDR2 FQNEAQ (reference sequence). The CDR3 sequence: CASSGRDNYNEQFF. The CDR3 nucleotides read TGTGCCAGCAGCGGTCGGGACAACTACAATGAGCAGTTCTTC.

This rearrangement joins TRBV4-3 to TRBJ2-7; D not resolved. V gave up 0 bases and J gave up 3 bases, with 18 bases separating them. Per the germline V gene, CDR1 is LGHNA and CDR2 is YSLEER. This CDR3 has 17 amino acids. CDR3 amino acids: CASSQDRGLVAIYEQYF. DNA of the CDR3: TGCGCCAGCAGCCAAGATCGTGGGCTAGTCGCAATCTACGAGCAGTACTTC.

The sample holds many counts of this clonotype. The chain employs TRBV6-1 and TRBJ2-7; D might be TRBD2 (6 bases). Per the germline V gene, CDR1 is MNHNS and CDR2 is SASEGT. Trimming shortened V by 7 bases and J by 2 bases, and 12 bases separated the two germline ends. This CDR3 contains 13 residues. CDR3 in DNA: TGTGCCAGCACCTTCTCGGGGGCCTACGAGCAGTACTTC. This codes for CASTFSGAYEQYF.